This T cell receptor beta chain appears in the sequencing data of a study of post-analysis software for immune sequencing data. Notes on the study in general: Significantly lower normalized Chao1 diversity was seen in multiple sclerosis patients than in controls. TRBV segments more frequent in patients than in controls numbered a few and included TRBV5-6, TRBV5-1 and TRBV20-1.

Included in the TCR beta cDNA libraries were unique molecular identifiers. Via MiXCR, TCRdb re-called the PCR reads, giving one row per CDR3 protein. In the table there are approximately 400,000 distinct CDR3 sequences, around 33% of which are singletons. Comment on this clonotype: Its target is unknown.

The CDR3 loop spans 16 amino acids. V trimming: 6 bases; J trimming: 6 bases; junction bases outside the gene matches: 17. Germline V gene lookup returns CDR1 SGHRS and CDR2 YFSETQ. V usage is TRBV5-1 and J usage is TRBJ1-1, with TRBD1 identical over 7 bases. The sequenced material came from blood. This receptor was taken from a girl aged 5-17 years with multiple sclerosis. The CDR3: CASTREARQGGAEAFF. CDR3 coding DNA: TGCGCCAGCACCCGGGAAGCGCGACAGGGAGGCGCTGAAGCTTTCTTT.